A single sample is the source of the 30 T cell receptor beta chains below, sequenced in a study of cytomegalovirus exposure and HLA in healthy donors. 13 Jbeta primers and 60 Vbeta primers were used for the PCR. Assay: immunoSEQ multiplex PCR; the TCRdb copy retains only in-frame clones and omits some. Its clone listing holds 160,000 or so clones. Sequencing was performed on PBMCs. The receptors derive from a man younger than 40 in good health and CMV-seronegative.

The V gene is TRBV9, the J gene TRBJ1-1; 7 nucleotides line up with TRBD1. Germline values: CDR1 SGDLS, CDR2 YYNGEE. J was trimmed by 1 base and V by 4 bases; bases with no gene match: 4. This CDR3 spans 14 amino acids. The CDR3 DNA is TGTGCCAGCAGCTTAACAGGGGCGAACACTGAAGCTTTCTTT. It codes for CASSLTGANTEAFF.

This chain joins TRBV5-5 and TRBJ1-2, with D possibly being TRBD1 (5 bases). CDR1 and CDR2 (germline): SGHKS, YYEKEE (reference sequence). V was pared by 4 bases and J by 0 bases, with 13 bases between. The CDR3 spans 15 residues. The CDR3 DNA sequence: TGTGCCAGCAGCCTCGACAGCTTAGCTAACTATGGCTACACCTTC. Translating it yields CASSLDSLANYGYTF. Full variable domain (missing parts from reference TRBV5-5 and TRBJ1-2): DAGVTQSPTHLIKTRGQQVTLRCSPISGHKSVSWYQQVLGQGPQFIFQYYEKEERGRGNFPDRFSARQFPNYSSELNVNALLLGDSALYLCASSLDSLANYGYTFGSGTRLTVV.

The rearrangement uses TRBV5-1 and TRBJ2-7; 7 nucleotides agree with TRBD2. The CDR3 runs 14 residues. From germline, CDR1 is SGHRS and CDR2 YFSETQ. The J segment lost 0 bases and the V segment lost 5 bases, leaving 5 bases of the junction unmatched. The CDR3 DNA is TGCGCCAGCAGGACCGGGACTATCTCCTACGAGCAGTACTTC. This codes for CASRTGTISYEQYF.

The CDR3 coding sequence is TGTGCCAGCTCTCCCGGGAGCGGGAGATCTGAGCAGTACTTC. Amino acids: CASSPGSGRSEQYF. This rearrangement joins TRBV18 to TRBJ2-7, with 8 positions matching TRBD2. V lost 6 bases and J lost 7; bases outside the gene matches: 11. The germline gives CDR1 KGHSH, CDR2 LQKENI. This CDR3 has 14 residues.

This chain uses TRBV10-2 with TRBJ1-2; 11 nucleotides match TRBD1. Losses at the gene ends were 5 bases for V and 1 base for J; bases not matched to a gene: 12. The CDR3 is 18 amino acids. CDR1 and CDR2 (germline): WSHSY, SAAADI. The CDR3 sequence: CASSPNPGQGGHNYGYTF. The CDR3 nucleotides read TGCGCCAGCAGTCCCAACCCGGGACAGGGGGGACATAACTATGGCTACACCTTC.

V usage is TRBV7-9 and J usage is TRBJ2-5; TRBD2 aligns across 11 bases. Germline CDR1 is SEHNR and CDR2 is FQNEAQ (reference sequence). Trimming took 4 bases from V and 4 from J; bases not matched to a gene: 8. There are 16 residues in the CDR3. In DNA form, the CDR3 reads TGTGCCAGCAGCTCCACAATTAGCGGGAGGGGAGAGACCCAGTACTTC. Its translation: CASSSTISGRGETQYF.

The gene calls are TRBV15 and TRBJ2-1; D is possibly TRBD1 (6 bases). Germline CDR1 LNHNV, CDR2 YYDKDF (reference sequence). The CDR3 spans 14 residues. Deletions cut 3 bases from V and 6 bases from J, with 12 bases between. This chain's CDR3 is CATSSRGEANEQFF. CDR3 sequence (DNA): TGTGCCACCAGCAGCAGGGGTGAAGCCAATGAGCAGTTCTTC.

The chain uses TRBV13 and TRBJ1-4, with 10 positions matching TRBD1. Germline V lookup: CDR1 PRHDT, CDR2 FYEKMQ (reference sequence). Trimming cost V 0 bases and J 0 bases; bases outside gene matches: 10. The CDR3 is 20 residues long. This CDR3 is CASSLGRQGAPLATNEKLFF. In DNA, the CDR3 is TGTGCCAGCAGCTTAGGGAGACAGGGGGCGCCCCTTGCAACTAATGAAAAACTGTTTTTT.

The chain recombines TRBV30 with TRBJ2-1; D is ambiguous. Germline lookup yields CDR1 GTSNPN and CDR2 SVGIG (reference sequence). With 0 bases removed from V and 9 bases from J, the gap between germline ends came to 12 bases. This CDR3 is 13 amino acids long. The CDR3 region is CAWSVGGATEQFF. The CDR3, as DNA: TGTGCCTGGAGTGTAGGTGGAGCGACTGAGCAGTTCTTC.

The chain is built from TRBV6-6 and TRBJ2-1, with TRBD1 as a possible D gene (6 bases). This CDR3 has 14 residues. CDR1 is MNHNY, CDR2 SVGAGI, per germline (reference sequence). Trimming cost V 5 bases and J 8 bases, with 16 bases left between them. Here the CDR3 reads CASSPGMGADEQFF. CDR3 sequence (DNA): TGTGCCAGCAGTCCCGGGATGGGGGCGGATGAGCAGTTCTTC.

The genes are TRBV11-2 and TRBJ2-7, with 10 bases lining up with TRBD2. The CDR3 spans 14 residues. V shed 6 bases, J shed 7 bases, and the junction held 9 bases outside the gene matches. Germline CDR1 is SGHAT and CDR2 is FQNNGV. CDR3 sequence: CASRLQGLASEQYF. CDR3 nucleotides: TGTGCCAGCAGACTACAGGGACTAGCGTCAGAGCAGTACTTC. Full variable domain (rest looked up from reference TRBV11-2 and TRBJ2-7): EAGVAQSPRYKIIEKRQSVAFWCNPISGHATLYWYQQILGQGPKLLIQFQNNGVVDDSQLPKDRFSAERLKGVDSTLKIQPAKLEDSAVYLCASRLQGLASEQYFGPGTRLTVT.

The J gene is TRBJ2-7, the V gene TRBV15, with TRBD2 identical over 11 bases. This CDR3 has 16 amino acids. The J segment lost 5 bases and the V segment lost 1 base, leaving 7 bases of the junction unmatched. Germline values: CDR1 LNHNV, CDR2 YYDKDF (reference sequence). The CDR3 nucleotides are TGTGCCACCAGCAGAGGCAGCGCGGGACTAGCGGACGAGCAGTACTTC. Amino acids: CATSRGSAGLADEQYF. Filled out from reference TRBV15 and TRBJ2-7, the complete variable domain reads DAMVIQNPRYQVTQFGKPVTLSCSQTLNHNVMYWYQQKSSQAPKLLFHYYDKDFNNEADTPDNFQSRRPNTSFCFLDIRSPGLGDTAMYLCATSRGSAGLADEQYFGPGTRLTVT.

The V call is TRBV7-7, the J call TRBJ2-1; a weak D match, TRBD1 (7 bases). The CDR3 totals 17 residues. From germline, CDR1 is SSHAT and CDR2 FNYEAQ (reference sequence). Trimming cost V 1 base and J 0 bases, with 13 bases left between them. CDR3 residues: CASSLEAQGGSYNEQFF. The DNA of the CDR3 is TGTGCCAGCAGCTTAGAAGCTCAGGGGGGCTCCTACAATGAGCAGTTCTTC.

The J gene is TRBJ2-7, the V gene TRBV10-3; 9 bases are a match to TRBD1. V gave up 6 bases and J gave up 5 bases; unmatched junction bases: 2. The germline CDR1 and CDR2 sequences are ENHRY and SYGVKD. The CDR3 consists of 12 residues. The CDR3 loop is CAISTGGNEQYF. The CDR3 DNA sequence: TGTGCCATCAGCACAGGGGGCAACGAGCAGTACTTC.

The chain couples TRBV5-1 to TRBJ2-1, with a weak D call TRBD1 (5 bases). The CDR3 runs 17 residues. Germline-derived CDR1 and CDR2 are SGHRS and YFSETQ. Trimming pared 5 bases from V and 4 bases from J, leaving 22 bases between. In nucleotides, the CDR3 is TGCGCCAGCAGTAGGGCATTAGACAGACGCTTGTACAATGAGCAGTTCTTC. As protein: CASSRALDRRLYNEQFF. The complete variable domain, with remaining parts taken from reference TRBV5-1 and TRBJ2-1, reads KAGVTQTPRYLIKTRGQQVTLSCSPISGHRSVSWYQQTPGQGLQFLFEYFSETQRNKGNFPGRFSGRQFSNSRSEMNVSTLELGDSALYLCASSRALDRRLYNEQFFGPGTRLTVL.

Note on this clone: In the same sample, other DNA sequences code for this CDR3. The rearrangement uses TRBV9 and TRBJ2-1; 12 nucleotides match TRBD2. Germline V CDR1 and CDR2: SGDLS, YYNGEE. J gave up 5 bases and V 3 bases, and 3 bases lay outside the gene matches. The CDR3 runs 15 residues. In DNA form, the CDR3 reads TGTGCCAGCAGCGCGGGACTAGCGGGTAACAATGAGCAGTTCTTC. Translated, it gives CASSAGLAGNNEQFF.

The J gene is TRBJ2-1, the V gene TRBV27, with TRBD2 matching 7 bases. Germline trimming cut 6 bases from V and 4 bases from J; bases unmatched to any gene: 9. CDR3 length: 15 amino acids. From germline, CDR1 is MNHEY and CDR2 SMNVEV (reference sequence). Here the CDR3 reads CASSPPAGRYNEQFF. In DNA, the CDR3 is TGTGCCAGCAGCCCCCCAGCGGGGCGGTACAATGAGCAGTTCTTC.

The chain carries TRBV5-4 and TRBJ2-6, with TRBD1 identical over 10 bases. Germline values: CDR1 SGHNT, CDR2 YYREEE (reference sequence). The junction had 4 bases not matched to a gene; V was cut back by 5 bases and J by 2 bases. This CDR3 spans 16 amino acids. The CDR3 nucleotides read TGTGCCAGCAGAGAGACAGGGGGCGCTGGGGCCAACGTCCTGACTTTC. It specifies CASRETGGAGANVLTF.

The V gene is TRBV11-2, the J gene TRBJ2-7; 9 bases are a match to TRBD2. There are 15 residues in the CDR3. CDR1 SGHAT and CDR2 FQNNGV come from the germline V gene. V lost 2 bases to trimming and J lost 6 bases; unmatched junction nucleotides: 8. CDR3 in amino acids: CASSLPIAGAPEQYF. In DNA, the CDR3 is TGTGCCAGCAGCTTACCCATAGCGGGAGCACCCGAGCAGTACTTC.

The J gene is TRBJ2-5, the V gene TRBV7-3; 7 bases are a match to TRBD1. Germline V gene lookup returns CDR1 SGHTA and CDR2 FQGTGA. The CDR3 consists of 16 residues. V gave up 5 bases and J gave up 1 base; unmatched junction bases: 10. CDR3 nucleotides: TGTGCCAGCAGCGCACGACAGGGTGGGGGCCAAGAGACCCAGTACTTC. Translated, it gives CASSARQGGGQETQYF.

The V gene is TRBV23-1, the J gene TRBJ2-7; 10 nucleotides line up with TRBD1. TRBV23-1 is treated as an ORF (open reading frame) with a function not yet certain. The CDR3 covers 13 residues. Unmatched junction bases numbered 1, after V lost 1 base and J lost 7 bases. CDR3 coding DNA: TGCGCCAGCAGTCAATGGGGACAGGGGGAGCAGTACTTC. Translation gives CASSQWGQGEQYF.

This chain links TRBV5-1 with TRBJ2-7; 12 bases match TRBD1. The germline gives CDR1 SGHRS, CDR2 YFSETQ. The V and J ends lost 4 bases and 4 bases, in that order; junction bases with no gene match: 3. The CDR3 spans 14 residues. In nucleotides, the CDR3 is TGCGCCAGCAGCCAGGGACAGGGGGCTTACGAGCAGTACTTC. Amino acid sequence: CASSQGQGAYEQYF.

V usage is TRBV30 and J usage is TRBJ2-2; 7 bases are shared with TRBD1. CDR3 length equals 14 residues. V trimming: 4 bases; J trimming: 4 bases; junction bases outside the gene matches: 6. The V gene's germline CDR1 is GTSNPN and CDR2 SVGIG (reference sequence). The CDR3 bases are TGTGCCTGGACCGTAGCAGGGGGCACCGGGGAGCTGTTTTTT. It is translated as CAWTVAGGTGELFF.

The chain has TRBV28 and TRBJ2-7; a weak D match, TRBD1 (6 bases). Germline CDR1 reads MDHEN; CDR2 reads SYDVKM. The V and J ends lost 6 bases and 1 base respectively, with 13 bases between them. This CDR3 is 14 amino acids long. CDR3 protein: CASRDSVLSYEQYF. The CDR3 nucleotides read TGTGCCAGCAGGGACAGTGTACTTTCCTACGAGCAGTACTTC. The full variable domain, with the rest looked up from reference TRBV28 and TRBJ2-7, is DVKVTQSSRYLVKRTGEKVFLECVQDMDHENMFWYRQDPGLGLRLIYFSYDVKMKEKGDIPEGYSVSREKKERFSLILESASTNQTSMYLCASRDSVLSYEQYFGPGTRLTVT.

CDR3 in DNA: TGCGCCAGCAGCTTGAATAGCGGGATCACGGCAGATACGCAGTATTTT. Translating gives CASSLNSGITADTQYF. The rearrangement uses TRBV5-1 and TRBJ2-3, with 8 bases identical to TRBD2. The CDR3 has 16 residues. CDR1 and CDR2 (germline): SGHRS, YFSETQ. Trimming removed 1 base from V and 4 bases from J; junction bases left unmatched: 8.

The rearrangement joins TRBV25-1 to TRBJ2-7, with unresolved D. The germline gives CDR1 MGHDK, CDR2 SYGVNS. This CDR3 comprises 12 residues. The V and J ends lost 3 bases and 1 base respectively, with 4 bases between them. CDR3 region: CASSESSYEQYF. The CDR3 coding sequence is TGTGCCAGCAGTGAGAGTTCCTACGAGCAGTACTTC.

The gene calls are TRBV6-6 and TRBJ2-3, with TRBD1 matching 9 bases. CDR1 and CDR2 (germline): MNHNY, SVGAGI (reference sequence). This CDR3 is built from 14 residues. J gave up 3 bases and V 5 bases, and 3 bases lay outside the gene matches. In nucleotides, the CDR3 is TGTGCCAGCAGTGGGACAGGGATGACAGATACGCAGTATTTT. It encodes CASSGTGMTDTQYF.

The CDR3: CSVTKTSGSTDTQYF. CDR3 bases: TGCAGCGTAACAAAGACTAGCGGTAGCACAGATACGCAGTATTTT. V usage is TRBV29-1 and J usage is TRBJ2-3; TRBD2 aligns across 9 bases. CDR3 length: 15 amino acids. Germline values: CDR1 SQVTM, CDR2 ANQGSEA. With 6 bases clipped from V and 0 bases from J, the junction kept 7 bases outside the gene matches.

The V gene is TRBV6-5, the J gene TRBJ2-7, with 8 nucleotides matching TRBD1. Germline values: CDR1 MNHEY, CDR2 SVGAGI. The J segment lost 3 bases and the V segment lost 10 bases, leaving 8 bases of the junction unmatched. The length of the CDR3 is 13 residues. The CDR3: CATRRDRSYEQYF. The CDR3 bases are TGTGCCACCCGACGGGACAGGAGCTACGAGCAGTACTTC.

J is TRBJ1-4 and V is TRBV7-2; D is perhaps TRBD1 (5 bases). V gave up 5 bases and J gave up 8 bases, with 21 bases separating them. The CDR3 sequence is 16 residues long. The germline CDR1 and CDR2 sequences are SGHTA and FQGNSA. In DNA form, the CDR3 reads TGTGCCAGCAGCGCCGGTGGGGCAGGTCAGGGAGAAAAACTGTTTTTT. This translates into CASSAGGAGQGEKLFF.